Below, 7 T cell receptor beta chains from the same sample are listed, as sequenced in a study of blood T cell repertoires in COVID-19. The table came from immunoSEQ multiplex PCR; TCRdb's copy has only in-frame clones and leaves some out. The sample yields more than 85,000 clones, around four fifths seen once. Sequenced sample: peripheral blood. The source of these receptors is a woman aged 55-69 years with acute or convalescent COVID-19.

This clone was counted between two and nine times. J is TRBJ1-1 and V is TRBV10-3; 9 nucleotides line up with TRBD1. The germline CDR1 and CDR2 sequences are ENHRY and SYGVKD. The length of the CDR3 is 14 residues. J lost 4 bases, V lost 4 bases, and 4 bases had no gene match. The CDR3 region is CAISGDRDGTEAFF. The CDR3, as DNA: TGTGCCATCAGTGGGGACAGGGATGGCACTGAAGCTTTCTTT.

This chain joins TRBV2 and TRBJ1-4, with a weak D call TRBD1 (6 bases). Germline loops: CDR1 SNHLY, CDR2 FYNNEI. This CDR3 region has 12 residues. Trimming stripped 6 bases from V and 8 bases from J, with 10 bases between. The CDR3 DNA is TGTGCCAGCAGCAACAGGGACGAAAAACTGTTTTTT. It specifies CASSNRDEKLFF.

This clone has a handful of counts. CDR3 region: CASSLGGHNEQFF. CDR3 DNA: TGTGCCAGCAGCTTAGGTGGGCACAATGAGCAGTTCTTC. The gene calls are TRBV7-3 and TRBJ2-1, with no clear D. CDR3 size: 13 residues. The germline V gene encodes CDR1 SGHTA and CDR2 FQGTGA. V shed 2 bases and J shed 5 bases, with 7 bases lying between them. Supplemented by reference TRBV7-3 and TRBJ2-1, the full variable domain reads GAGVSQTPSNKVTEKGKYVELRCDPISGHTALYWYRQSLGQGPEFLIYFQGTGAADDSGLPNDRFFAVRPEGSVSTLKIQRTERGDSAVYLCASSLGGHNEQFFGPGTRLTVL.

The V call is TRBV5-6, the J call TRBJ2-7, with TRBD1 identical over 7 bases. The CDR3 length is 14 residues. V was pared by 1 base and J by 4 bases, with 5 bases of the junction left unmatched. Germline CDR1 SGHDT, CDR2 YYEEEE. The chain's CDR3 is CASSLWDSTYEQYF. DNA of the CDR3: TGTGCCAGCAGCTTGTGGGACAGTACTTACGAGCAGTACTTC.

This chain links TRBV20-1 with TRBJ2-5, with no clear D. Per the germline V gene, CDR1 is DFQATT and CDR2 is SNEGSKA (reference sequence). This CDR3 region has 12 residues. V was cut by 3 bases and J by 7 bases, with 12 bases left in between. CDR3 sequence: CSASDAITTQYF. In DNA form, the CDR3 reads TGCAGTGCTAGTGATGCGATCACGACCCAGTACTTC.

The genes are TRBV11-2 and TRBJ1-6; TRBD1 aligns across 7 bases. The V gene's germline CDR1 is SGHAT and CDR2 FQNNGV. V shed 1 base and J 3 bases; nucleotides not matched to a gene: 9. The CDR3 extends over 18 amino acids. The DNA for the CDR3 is TGTGCCAGCAGCTTAGGGCGTGGCAGGGGGTTCTATAATTCACCCCTCCACTTT. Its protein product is CASSLGRGRGFYNSPLHF.

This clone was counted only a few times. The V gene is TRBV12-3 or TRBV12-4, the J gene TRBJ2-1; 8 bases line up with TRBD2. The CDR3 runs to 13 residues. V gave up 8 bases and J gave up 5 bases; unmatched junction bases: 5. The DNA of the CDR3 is TGTGCCAGCTCTCTCGGGGGGGACAATGAGCAGTTCTTC. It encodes CASSLGGDNEQFF.